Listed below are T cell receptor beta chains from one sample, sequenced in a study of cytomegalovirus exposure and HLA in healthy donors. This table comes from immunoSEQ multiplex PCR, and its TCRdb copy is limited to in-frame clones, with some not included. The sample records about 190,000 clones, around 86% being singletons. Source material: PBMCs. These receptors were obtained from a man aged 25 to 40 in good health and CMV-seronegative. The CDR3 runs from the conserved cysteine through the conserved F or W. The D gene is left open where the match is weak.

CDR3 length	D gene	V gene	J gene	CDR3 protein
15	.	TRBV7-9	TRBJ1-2	CASSLGQTSTYGYTF
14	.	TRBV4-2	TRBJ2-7	CASSPRPREDEQYF
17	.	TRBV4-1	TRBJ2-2	CASSQEDGRPSSGELFF
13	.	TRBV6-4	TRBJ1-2	CASSEQPFYGYTF
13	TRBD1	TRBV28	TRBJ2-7	CASSHRGLYEQYF
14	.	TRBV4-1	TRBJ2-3	CASSLRTGTDTQYF
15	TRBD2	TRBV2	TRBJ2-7	CASSVLAGGQDEQYF
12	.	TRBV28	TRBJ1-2	CASETGNYGYTF
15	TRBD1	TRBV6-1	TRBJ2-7	CASSEPRTGTYEQYF
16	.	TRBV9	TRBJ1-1	CASMAQNAVGNTEAFF
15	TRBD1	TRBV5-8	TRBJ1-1	CASSFSGTGYTEAFF
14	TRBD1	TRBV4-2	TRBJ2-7	CASSQGDSSYEQYF
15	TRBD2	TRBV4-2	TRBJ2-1	CASSPPGLAGNEQFF
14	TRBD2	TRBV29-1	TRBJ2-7	CSVEDRGLVNEQYF
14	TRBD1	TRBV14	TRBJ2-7	CASSSLRGLDEQYF
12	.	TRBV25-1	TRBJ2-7	CVFMRGIYEQYF
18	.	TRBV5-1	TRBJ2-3	CASSLGRSNRVSTDTQYF
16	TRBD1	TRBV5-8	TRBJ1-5	CASSSTGTGDVEPQHF
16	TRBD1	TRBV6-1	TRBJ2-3	CASSEAPGQGADTQYF
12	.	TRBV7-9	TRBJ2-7	CASSFDNYEQYF
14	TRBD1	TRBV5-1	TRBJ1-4	CASSLGQGEEKLFF
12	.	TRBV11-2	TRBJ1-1	CASSLSPSGAFF
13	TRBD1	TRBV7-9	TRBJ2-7	CASSRTGVHEQYF
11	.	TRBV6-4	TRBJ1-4	CATIRREKLFF
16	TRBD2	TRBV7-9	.	CASSLAEGTSSYEQYF
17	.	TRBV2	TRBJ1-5	CASSEWWADLENQPQHF
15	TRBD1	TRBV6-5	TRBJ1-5	CASRRTGVSNQPQHF
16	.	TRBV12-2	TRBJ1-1	CASRTTFSEPNTEAFF
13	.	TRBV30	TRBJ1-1	CAWSPQGNTEAFF
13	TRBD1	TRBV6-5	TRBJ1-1	CASSGTGYDEAFF
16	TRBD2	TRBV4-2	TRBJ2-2	CASSQETAGGSGELFF
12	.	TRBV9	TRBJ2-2	CASSVAAGELFF
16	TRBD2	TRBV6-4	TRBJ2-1	CASSDSSGGVYNEQFF
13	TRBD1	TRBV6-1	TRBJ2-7	CASIGTVSYEQYF
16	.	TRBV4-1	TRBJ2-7	CASSQDGSDYGYEQYF
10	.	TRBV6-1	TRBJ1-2	CATGGPRPHF
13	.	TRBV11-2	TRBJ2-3	CASSLAGTDTQYF
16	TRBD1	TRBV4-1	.	CASSHVTGTDHYEQYF
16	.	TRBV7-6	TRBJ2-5	CASSPQQNSGKVTQYF
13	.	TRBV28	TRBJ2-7	CASRGAGSYEQYF
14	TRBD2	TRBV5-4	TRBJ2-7	CASSTGTRSGEQYF
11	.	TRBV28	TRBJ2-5	CASSLFGLEYF
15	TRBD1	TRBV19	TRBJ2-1	CASSIGRTGGYEQFF
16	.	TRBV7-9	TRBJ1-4	CASSPDPPGTNEKLFF
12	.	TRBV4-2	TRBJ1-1	CASSHNTVEAFF
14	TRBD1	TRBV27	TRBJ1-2	CASSWTGMNYGYTF
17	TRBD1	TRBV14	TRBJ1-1	CASSQDKSARGDTEAFF
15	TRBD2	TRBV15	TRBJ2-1	CATSLVVGGGNEQFF